This TCR beta chain was recovered during a study of blood T cell repertoires in COVID-19. The CDR3 runs to 16 residues. CDR1 SGHAT and CDR2 FQNNGV come from the germline V gene. J gave up 3 bases and V 6 bases, and 8 bases lay outside the gene matches. Measured with immunoSEQ multiplex PCR; TCRdb has only the in-frame clones, and not every one. This repertoire shows 130,000 to 150,000 clones, 80% found once; its top ten account for roughly 3.6%. Sequencing used peripheral blood. This chain connects TRBV11-2 to TRBJ2-2; 9 bases are shared with TRBD1. The sequence was obtained from a man in his 70s who had recovered from COVID-19. CDR3 amino acids: CASSLWDRVDTGELFF. In nucleotides, the CDR3 is TGTGCCAGCAGTTTATGGGACAGGGTGGACACCGGGGAGCTGTTTTTT.